The clone carrying this TCR beta chain was counted at least ten times. The antigen is unknown. V lost 1 base and J lost 5; bases outside the gene matches: 1. CDR1 and CDR2 from the germline V gene are LGHNT and FRNRAP. This CDR3 comprises 14 residues. This sample is drawn from a study of T-cell reconstitution after alpha-beta-depleted transplantation in children. Study-wide results and limits: Expanded clones from the graft, numbering several hundred, reportedly supplied alpha-beta T cells about two months after transplant.

It was with unique molecular identifiers that the TCRbeta library was prepared. TCRdb re-called the PCR reads through MiXCR, storing one row per CDR3 protein. The sample yields around 200,000 distinct CDR3 sequences, roughly a tenth seen once. The origin of this receptor is a child younger than two with acute myeloid leukemia, due to receive a stem cell transplant. The sequences come from PBMCs, collected before TCRalphabeta/CD19-depleted stem cell transplant. V gene TRBV12-5 combines with J gene TRBJ2-3; 9 bases are a match to TRBD2. CDR3 residues: CASGLGLAVDTQYF. As DNA, the CDR3 is TGTGCTAGTGGTTTGGGACTAGCGGTAGATACGCAGTATTTT.